This TCR beta chain appears in the sequencing data of a study of T-cell memory formation after mild COVID-19. General observations from the study: Clones which contracted sat mainly in CM and EM if CD4+, and in EMRA if CD8+. Certain responding clones were present in pre-infection memory, suggesting participation of cross-reactive memory.

This clonotype has a handful of counts. Its antigen is not identified. Employing constant-segment primers, 5'RACE generated TCR alpha and TCR beta cDNA libraries bearing sample barcodes and UMIs. TCRdb passed the 5' RACE reads through MiXCR, listing each CDR3 protein once. The table shows hundreds of thousands of distinct CDR3 sequences, with 18% occurring only once. Input material: PBMCs or a T cell subset sorted from them (not recorded which). The receptor comes from an adult woman who had mild COVID-19 (a few samples of this study predate the infection). Cell type and time point are not known.

The CDR3 DNA sequence: TGTGCCACCGCGGGGGGGAATGAGCAGTTCTTC. This encodes CATAGGNEQFF. The V gene is TRBV15, the J gene TRBJ2-1; 9 bases are a match to TRBD2. Looked up from germline, CDR1 is LNHNV and CDR2 is YYDKDF (reference sequence). Germline trimming cut 8 bases from V and 7 bases from J; bases unmatched to any gene: 0. The CDR3 is 11 amino acids.